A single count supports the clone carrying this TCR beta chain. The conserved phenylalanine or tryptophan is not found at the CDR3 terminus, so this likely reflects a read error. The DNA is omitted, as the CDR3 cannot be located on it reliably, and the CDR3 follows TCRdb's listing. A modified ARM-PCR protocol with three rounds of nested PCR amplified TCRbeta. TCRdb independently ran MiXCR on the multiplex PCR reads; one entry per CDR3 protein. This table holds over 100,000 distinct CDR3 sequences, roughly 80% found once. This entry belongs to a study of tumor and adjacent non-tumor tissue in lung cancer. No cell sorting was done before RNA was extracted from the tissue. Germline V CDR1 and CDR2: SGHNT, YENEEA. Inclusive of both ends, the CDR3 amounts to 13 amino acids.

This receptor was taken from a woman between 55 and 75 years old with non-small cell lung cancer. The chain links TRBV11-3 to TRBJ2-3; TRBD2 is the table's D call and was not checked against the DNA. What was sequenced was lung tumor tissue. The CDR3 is CASRRDSGDTQYL.